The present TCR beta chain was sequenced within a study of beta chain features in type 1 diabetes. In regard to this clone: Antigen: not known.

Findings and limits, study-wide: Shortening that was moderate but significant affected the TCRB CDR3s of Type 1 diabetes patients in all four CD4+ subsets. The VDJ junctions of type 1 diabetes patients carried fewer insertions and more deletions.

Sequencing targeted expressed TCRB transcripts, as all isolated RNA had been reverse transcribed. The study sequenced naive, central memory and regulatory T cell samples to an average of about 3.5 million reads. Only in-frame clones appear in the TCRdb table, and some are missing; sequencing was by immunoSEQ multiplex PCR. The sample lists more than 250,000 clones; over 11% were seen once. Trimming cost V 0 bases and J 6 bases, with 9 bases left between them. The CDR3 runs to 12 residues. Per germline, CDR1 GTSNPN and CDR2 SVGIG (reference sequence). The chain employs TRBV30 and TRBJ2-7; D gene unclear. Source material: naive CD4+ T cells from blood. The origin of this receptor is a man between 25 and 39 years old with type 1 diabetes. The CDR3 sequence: CAWSVTGFEQYF. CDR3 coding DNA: TGTGCCTGGAGTGTAACCGGTTTCGAGCAGTACTTC.